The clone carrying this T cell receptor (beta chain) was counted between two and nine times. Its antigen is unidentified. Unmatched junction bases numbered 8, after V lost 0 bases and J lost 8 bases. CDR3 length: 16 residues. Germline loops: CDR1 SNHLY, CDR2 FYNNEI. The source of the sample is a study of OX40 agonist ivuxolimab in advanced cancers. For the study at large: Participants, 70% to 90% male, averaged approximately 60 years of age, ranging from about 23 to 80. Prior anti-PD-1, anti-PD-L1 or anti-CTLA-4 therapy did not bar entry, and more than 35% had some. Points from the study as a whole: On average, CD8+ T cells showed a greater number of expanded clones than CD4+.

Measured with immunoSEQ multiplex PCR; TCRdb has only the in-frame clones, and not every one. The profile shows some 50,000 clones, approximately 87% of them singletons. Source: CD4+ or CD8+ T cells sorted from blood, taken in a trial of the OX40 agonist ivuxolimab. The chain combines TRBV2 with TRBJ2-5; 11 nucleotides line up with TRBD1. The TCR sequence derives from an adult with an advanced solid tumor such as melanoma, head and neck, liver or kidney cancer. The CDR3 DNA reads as TGTGCCAGCAGTGAAGCCGGACAGGGGGCGGAGAGTACCCAGTACTTC. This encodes CASSEAGQGAESTQYF.